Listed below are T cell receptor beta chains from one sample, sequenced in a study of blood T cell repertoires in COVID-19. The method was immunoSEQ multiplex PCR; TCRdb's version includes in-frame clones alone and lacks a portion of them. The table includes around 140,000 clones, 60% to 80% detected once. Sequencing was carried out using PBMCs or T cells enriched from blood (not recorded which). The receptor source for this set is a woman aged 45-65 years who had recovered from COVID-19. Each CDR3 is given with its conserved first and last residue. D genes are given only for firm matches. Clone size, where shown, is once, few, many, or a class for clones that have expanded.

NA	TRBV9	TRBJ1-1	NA	CASSAPQGPTEAFF	TGTGCCAGCAGCGCCCCACAGGGCCCCACTGAAGCTTTCTTT
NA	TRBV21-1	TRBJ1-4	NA	CASSPRQTNEKLFF	TGTGCCAGCAGCCCCCGACAGACTAATGAAAAACTGTTTTTT
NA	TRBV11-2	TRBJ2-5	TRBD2	CASSLGSGGSGTQYF	TGTGCCAGCAGCTTAGGGAGCGGGGGAAGCGGGACCCAGTACTTC
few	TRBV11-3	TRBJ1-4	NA	CASSGPNEKLFF	TGTGCCAGCAGCGGCCCAAATGAAAAACTGTTTTTT
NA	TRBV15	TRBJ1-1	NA	CATSESRDTEAFF	TGTGCCACCAGTGAATCCCGGGACACTGAAGCTTTCTTT
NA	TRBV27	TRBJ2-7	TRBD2	CASSLDRGLAENYEQYF	TGTGCCAGCAGTTTAGACCGCGGACTAGCGGAGAACTACGAGCAGTACTTC
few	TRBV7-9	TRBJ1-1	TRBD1	CASSLDRGNTEAFF	TGTGCCAGCAGCTTAGACAGGGGGAACACTGAAGCTTTCTTT
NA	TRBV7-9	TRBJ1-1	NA	CASSLGRGYTEAFF	TGTGCCAGCAGCTTAGGGCGGGGCTACACTGAAGCTTTCTTT
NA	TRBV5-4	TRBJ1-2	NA	CASSSRVDYGYTF	TGTGCCAGCAGCTCCAGGGTAGACTATGGCTACACCTTC
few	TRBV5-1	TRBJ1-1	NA	CASSPKAGDTEAFF	TGCGCCAGCAGCCCGAAGGCAGGTGACACTGAAGCTTTCTTT
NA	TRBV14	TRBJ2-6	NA	CASSKQGIRSSGANVLTF	TGTGCCAGCAGCAAGCAGGGTATCCGTTCTTCTGGGGCCAACGTCCTGACTTTC
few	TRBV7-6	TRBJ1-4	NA	CASSLETGRNEKLFF	TGTGCCAGCAGCTTAGAAACAGGGCGTAATGAAAAACTGTTTTTT
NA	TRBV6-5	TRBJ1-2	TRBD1	CASSRRTGLNYGYTF	TGTGCCAGCAGCCGAAGGACAGGCCTTAACTATGGCTACACCTTC
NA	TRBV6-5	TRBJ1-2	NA	CASSTADYGYTF	TGTGCCAGCTCGACGGCGGACTATGGCTACACCTTC
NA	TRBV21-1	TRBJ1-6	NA	CASSKGGGTDNSPLHF	TGTGCCAGCAGCAAGGGGGGCGGGACAGACAATTCACCCCTCCACTTT
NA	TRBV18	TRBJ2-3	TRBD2	CASSPRLAGNTDTQYF	TGTGCCAGCTCACCCAGACTAGCGGGAAACACAGATACGCAGTATTTT
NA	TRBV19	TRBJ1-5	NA	CASDYRSNQPQHF	TGTGCCAGTGATTACAGGAGCAATCAGCCCCAGCATTTT
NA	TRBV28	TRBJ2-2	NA	CASMGDTGELFF	TGTGCCAGCATGGGCGACACCGGGGAGCTGTTTTTT
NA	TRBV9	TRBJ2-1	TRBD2	CASSGRGTSGSGEQFF	TGTGCCAGCAGCGGGAGGGGGACTAGCGGGAGTGGTGAGCAGTTCTTC
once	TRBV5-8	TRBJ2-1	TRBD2	CASRTSGDNEQFF	TGTGCCAGCCGGACTAGCGGAGACAATGAGCAGTTCTTC
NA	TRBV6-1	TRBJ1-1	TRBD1	CASSDRQGNTEAFF	TGTGCCAGCAGTGACCGACAGGGGAACACTGAAGCTTTCTTT
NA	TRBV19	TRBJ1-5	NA	CASADSALPNQPQHF	TGTGCCAGTGCTGACAGCGCTCTACCCAATCAGCCCCAGCATTTT
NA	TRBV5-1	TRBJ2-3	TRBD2	CASSSSGRPGTDTQYF	TGCGCCAGCAGCTCCAGCGGGAGGCCAGGGACAGATACGCAGTATTTT
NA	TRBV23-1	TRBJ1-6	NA	CASSQAGTPGNNSPLHF	TGCGCCAGCAGTCAAGCCGGGACACCTGGAAACAATTCACCCCTCCACTTT
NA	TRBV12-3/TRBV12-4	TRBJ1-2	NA	CASSLNREGYTF	TGTGCCAGCAGCCTCAACAGGGAGGGCTACACCTTC
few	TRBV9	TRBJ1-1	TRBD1	CASSVGTGSEAFF	TGTGCCAGCAGCGTAGGGACAGGGAGTGAAGCTTTCTTT
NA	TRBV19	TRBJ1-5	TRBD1	CASSSTSRDRGNQPQHF	TGTGCCAGTAGCTCTACCTCCCGGGACAGGGGTAATCAGCCCCAGCATTTT
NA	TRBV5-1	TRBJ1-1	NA	CASSLVSGPNTEAFF	TGCGCCAGCAGCTTGGTCTCTGGGCCGAACACTGAAGCTTTCTTT
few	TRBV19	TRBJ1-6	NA	CASSIDVSRAGNSPLHF	TGTGCCAGTAGTATAGATGTCAGCCGCGCGGGTAATTCACCCCTCCACTTT
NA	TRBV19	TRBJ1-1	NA	CATKQGNTEAFF	TGTGCCACTAAACAGGGGAACACTGAAGCTTTCTTT
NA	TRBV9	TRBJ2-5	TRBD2	CASTPGQGSAGGGETQYF	TGTGCCAGCACCCCCGGGCAGGGCTCAGCGGGAGGGGGTGAGACCCAGTACTTC
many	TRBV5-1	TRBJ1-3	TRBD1	CASSRDRVRDTIYF	TGCGCCAGCAGCCGAGACAGGGTTCGGGACACCATATATTTT
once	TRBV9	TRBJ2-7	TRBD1	CASSPRTGLSEQYF	TGTGCCAGCAGCCCCCGGACAGGGTTGAGTGAGCAGTACTTC
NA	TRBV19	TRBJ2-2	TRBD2	CASSISGGRSGELFF	TGTGCCAGTAGTATTAGCGGGGGGAGGTCCGGGGAGCTGTTTTTT
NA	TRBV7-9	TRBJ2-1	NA	CASSPPKYLTGTNEQFF	TGTGCCAGCAGCCCCCCGAAGTATCTAACAGGCACTAATGAGCAGTTCTTC
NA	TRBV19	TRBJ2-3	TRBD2	CASRVTSGTDTQYF	TGTGCCAGTCGTGTAACTAGCGGCACAGATACGCAGTATTTT
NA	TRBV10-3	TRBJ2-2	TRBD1	CATWDRANMVELFF	TGTGCCACCTGGGACAGGGCGAACATGGTGGAGCTGTTTTTT
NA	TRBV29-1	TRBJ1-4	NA	CSVEDTGIAKLFF	TGCAGCGTTGAGGACACGGGTATCGCAAAACTGTTTTTT
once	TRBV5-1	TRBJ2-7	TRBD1	CASSSGRGTGASPSSYEQYF	TGCGCCAGCAGCTCCGGCCGTGGGACAGGGGCGTCCCCGAGCTCCTACGAGCAGTACTTC
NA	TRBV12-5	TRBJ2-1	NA	CASGLSGVYNEQFF	TGTGCTAGTGGTTTGTCAGGGGTCTACAATGAGCAGTTCTTC
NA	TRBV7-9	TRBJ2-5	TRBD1	CASSSTGGIETQYF	TGTGCCAGCAGCTCGACAGGGGGTATAGAGACCCAGTACTTC